The 27 T cell receptor beta chains below all came from one sample that was sequenced in a study of T cells in tuberculosis. After thawing and overnight rest, PBMC were stained with GMM-loaded CD1B tetramer, viability dye and anti-CD3 for sorting. The CD1B tetramers carried C32 glucose monomycolate purified from Rhodococcus equi. The assay was immunoSEQ multiplex PCR, and TCRdb's table has in-frame clones only and misses some. Of about 58,000 clones in the sample, approximately 88% were seen once. Specimen: CD1b-GMM tetramer-negative cells sorted from PBMCs. The receptor set was obtained from an adult woman with latent tuberculosis.

The V gene is TRBV5-8, the J gene TRBJ2-3; a possible D gene is TRBD1 (5 bases). Trimming left V 0 bases short and J 1 base short, with 9 bases between. Germline CDR1 is SGHTS and CDR2 is YDEGEE. This CDR3 spans 15 amino acids. The CDR3: CASSLGGRGTDTQYF. In DNA form, the CDR3 reads TGTGCCAGCAGCTTGGGCGGCAGGGGCACAGATACGCAGTATTTT.

V gene TRBV28 combines with J gene TRBJ1-2; tentatively, D is TRBD1 (6 bases). With 6 bases removed from V and 5 bases from J, the gap between germline ends came to 10 bases. From germline, CDR1 is MDHEN and CDR2 SYDVKM. The CDR3 spans 12 residues. The DNA for the CDR3 is TGTGCCAGCAGCCGTACAGGGTATGGCTACACCTTC. The encoded protein is CASSRTGYGYTF.

The chain joins TRBV7-8 to TRBJ2-7; 11 bases align to TRBD2. The germline V gene has CDR1 SGHVS and CDR2 FQNEAQ. The V gene end was trimmed by 2 bases and the J gene end by 3 bases; junction bases not matched to a gene: 3. The CDR3 has 15 amino acids. The CDR3: CASSLTSGRGYEQYF. Here the CDR3 DNA reads TGTGCCAGCAGCTTAACTAGCGGGAGAGGCTACGAGCAGTACTTC.

This clone was seen a single time. This sequence joins TRBV7-2 and TRBJ2-4; D not resolved. The CDR3 is 14 residues long. V shed 4 bases and J shed 5 bases, with 12 bases lying between them. Germline V gives CDR1 SGHTA, CDR2 FQGNSA. The CDR3 bases are TGTGCCAGCAGCTCAGCACATTACGAAAACATTCAGTACTTC. Its translation is CASSSAHYENIQYF.

For the CDR3, the DNA is TGTGCCAGTAGTATCCCCATAAGGGGCGGTTTCGATGAGCAGTTCTTC. Residues: CASSIPIRGGFDEQFF. V gene TRBV19 combines with J gene TRBJ2-1; tentative D call: TRBD1 (5 bases). The CDR3 runs to 16 residues. CDR1 LNHDA and CDR2 SQIVND come from the germline V gene (reference sequence). V was cut by 3 bases and J by 8 bases, with 20 bases left in between.

This chain links TRBV28 with TRBJ2-1, with 8 bases that match TRBD2. The germline V gene encodes CDR1 MDHEN and CDR2 SYDVKM. The CDR3 totals 16 residues. Trimming at V came to 2 bases and at J to 7 bases, leaving 10 bases not matched to a gene. CDR3 nucleotide sequence: TGTGCCAGCAGTTTAAGGTACGGGAGGGCCCAGAATGAGCAGTTCTTC. Amino acids: CASSLRYGRAQNEQFF.

This sequence joins TRBV5-1 and TRBJ2-5, with D possibly matching TRBD2 (6 bases). Germline V gives CDR1 SGHRS, CDR2 YFSETQ. The CDR3 has 14 amino acids. Trimming cost V 3 bases and J 5 bases, with 14 bases left between them. CDR3 region: CASSSGSPKETQYF. The CDR3 DNA reads as TGCGCCAGCAGCTCCGGGAGCCCCAAGGAGACCCAGTACTTC.

The chain uses TRBV19 and TRBJ1-1, with unresolved D. Trimming stripped 6 bases from V and 4 bases from J, with 15 bases between. Germline V gives CDR1 LNHDA, CDR2 SQIVND (reference sequence). There are 14 residues in the CDR3. CDR3 nucleotides: TGTGCCAGTAGAACGGCCGGAGGGAGCACTGAAGCTTTCTTT. It translates to CASRTAGGSTEAFF.

This chain links TRBV7-2 with TRBJ1-3, with D uncertain. The V and J ends lost 2 bases and 0 bases respectively, with 8 bases between them. The germline gives CDR1 SGHTA, CDR2 FQGNSA. This CDR3 comprises 15 residues. CDR3 sequence (DNA): TGTGCCAGCAGCTTAACTCCTTACTCTGGAAACACCATATATTTT. Protein product: CASSLTPYSGNTIYF.

The genes are TRBV21-1 and TRBJ2-2; the listed D gene, TRBD2, was not tested against the DNA. TRBV21-1 is a known pseudogene. The CDR3 length is 16 residues. DNA for the CDR3: TGTGCCAGCAGCAAAGGCTTGCGGGAGCACACCGGGGAGCTGTTTTTT. Its protein is CASSKGLREHTGELFF.

The sample holds one count of this clone. Additional DNA sequences in this sample encode the identical CDR3. The chain carries TRBV6-6 and TRBJ1-2; D unclear. The CDR3 sequence is 11 residues long. CDR1 is MNHNY, CDR2 SVGAGI, per germline (reference sequence). The V end was cut by 7 bases, the J end by 3 bases, with 6 bases between. The CDR3: CASTSDYGYTF. CDR3 sequence (DNA): TGTGCCAGCACATCGGACTATGGCTACACCTTC.

The chain joins TRBV9 to TRBJ2-7; TRBD2 might be the D (6 bases). Trimming pared 0 bases from V and 7 bases from J, leaving 14 bases between. Germline V gene lookup returns CDR1 SGDLS and CDR2 YYNGEE. CDR3 length equals 14 residues. The CDR3 loop reads CASSVEPGVAEQYF. For the CDR3, the DNA is TGTGCCAGCAGCGTAGAGCCGGGAGTAGCGGAGCAGTACTTC.

The V gene is TRBV10-3, the J gene TRBJ1-1; 8 bases are a match to TRBD1. The CDR3 sequence is 15 residues long. The V segment lost 6 bases and the J segment 0 bases; nucleotides outside the gene matches: 6. Germline-derived CDR1 and CDR2 are ENHRY and SYGVKD. Here the CDR3 reads CAISDGQGLNTEAFF. The CDR3, as DNA: TGTGCCATCAGCGACGGACAGGGTTTGAACACTGAAGCTTTCTTT.

The chain combines TRBV5-1 with TRBJ1-2, with unresolved D. The CDR3 runs to 16 residues. The germline V gene has CDR1 SGHRS and CDR2 YFSETQ. Trimming removed 0 bases at V and 2 bases at J, with 14 bases between. DNA of the CDR3: TGCGCCAGCAGCTTGGCCATCAGCCCCGGGAACTATGGCTACACCTTC. It yields the protein CASSLAISPGNYGYTF.

The chain uses TRBV28 and TRBJ1-2; D perhaps matches TRBD1 (6 bases). CDR1 and CDR2 from the germline V gene are MDHEN and SYDVKM. The V end lost 6 bases, the J end lost 1 base, and 9 bases lay between the germline ends. The CDR3 consists of 13 residues. DNA for the CDR3: TGTGCCAGCAGGCGGACAGTTAACTATGGCTACACCTTC. This sequence encodes CASRRTVNYGYTF.

The CDR3 nucleotides are TGTGCCAGCAGCTTGACAGGTTCTAGCACAGATACGCAGTATTTT. This sequence encodes CASSLTGSSTDTQYF. The chain employs TRBV7-2 and TRBJ2-3; possible D gene TRBD1, 6 bases. CDR1 is SGHTA, CDR2 FQGNSA, per germline. The CDR3 totals 15 residues. The V end lost 3 bases, the J end lost 0 bases, and 10 bases lay between the germline ends.

The chain combines TRBV5-1 with TRBJ2-1, with D hard to call. The germline V and J ends were trimmed by 1 base and 2 bases, with 4 bases remaining between them. The CDR3 runs to 13 residues. In germline, CDR1 is SGHRS, CDR2 YFSETQ. The chain's CDR3 is CASSLFTYNEQFF. The CDR3 DNA sequence: TGCGCCAGCAGCTTGTTCACCTACAATGAGCAGTTCTTC. The full variable domain, rest sourced from reference TRBV5-1 and TRBJ2-1, is KAGVTQTPRYLIKTRGQQVTLSCSPISGHRSVSWYQQTPGQGLQFLFEYFSETQRNKGNFPGRFSGRQFSNSRSEMNVSTLELGDSALYLCASSLFTYNEQFFGPGTRLTVL.

The V gene is TRBV19, the J gene TRBJ2-7, with 7 nucleotides matching TRBD2. Trimming took 10 bases from V and 5 from J; bases not matched to a gene: 17. The CDR3 sequence is 15 residues long. Looked up from germline, CDR1 is LNHDA and CDR2 is SQIVND (reference sequence). The CDR3: CATARWGGRADEQYF. CDR3 coding DNA: TGTGCCACCGCTCGTTGGGGGGGGAGGGCCGACGAGCAGTACTTC. Full variable domain (remainder filled in from reference TRBV19 and TRBJ2-7): DGGITQSPKYLFRKEGQNVTLSCEQNLNHDAMYWYRQDPGQGLRLIYYSQIVNDFQKGDIAEGYSVSREKKESFPLTVTSAQKNPTAFYLCATARWGGRADEQYFGPGTRLTVT.

The genes are TRBV4-3 and TRBJ2-1; TRBD2 matches at 10 bases. V lost 3 bases and J lost 5; bases outside the gene matches: 7. This CDR3 is built from 16 residues. Germline CDR1 reads LGHNA; CDR2 reads YSLEER. The CDR3 spells CASSHALAGLNNEQFF. CDR3 DNA sequence: TGCGCCAGCAGCCACGCACTAGCGGGGCTGAACAATGAGCAGTTCTTC.

J is TRBJ2-7 and V is TRBV19; 10 nucleotides align to TRBD1. The germline V gene has CDR1 LNHDA and CDR2 SQIVND (reference sequence). This CDR3 comprises 14 residues. V lost 8 bases, J lost 3 bases, and 7 bases stayed unmatched. The CDR3 is CASRPRTGGYEQYF. The CDR3 nucleotides are TGTGCCAGTCGCCCCCGGACAGGGGGCTACGAGCAGTACTTC.

The chain combines TRBV7-9 with TRBJ1-1; tentatively, D is TRBD1 (5 bases). CDR1 is SEHNR, CDR2 FQNEAQ, per germline (reference sequence). The V and J ends lost 5 bases and 0 bases respectively, with 10 bases between them. The CDR3 extends over 14 amino acids. The CDR3 loop is CASSPMTVNTEAFF. The CDR3 DNA reads TGTGCCAGCAGCCCAATGACAGTGAACACTGAAGCTTTCTTT.

The chain uses TRBV5-1 and TRBJ2-3; possibly TRBD1 for D (5 bases). Germline V lookup: CDR1 SGHRS, CDR2 YFSETQ. This CDR3 region has 14 residues. V was pared by 4 bases and J by 6 bases, with 15 bases between. In nucleotides, the CDR3 is TGCGCCAGCAGCCCCCAGGGCAGTTCTGATACGCAGTATTTT. Translating it yields CASSPQGSSDTQYF.

The chain has TRBV19 and TRBJ1-2; D is unresolved. The CDR3 sequence is 14 residues long. V was cut by 7 bases and J by 2 bases, with 14 bases left in between. Germline CDR1 reads LNHDA; CDR2 reads SQIVND (reference sequence). The CDR3 sequence is CASNPREVNYGYTF. CDR3 in DNA: TGTGCCAGTAACCCCCGGGAAGTGAACTATGGCTACACCTTC.

The V and J genes are TRBV9 and TRBJ2-4; 13 bases agree with TRBD2. Germline trimming cut 4 bases from V and 7 bases from J; bases unmatched to any gene: 2. This CDR3 region has 14 residues. From germline, CDR1 is SGDLS and CDR2 YYNGEE. The CDR3 is CASSPGLAGNIQYF. The DNA of the CDR3 is TGTGCCAGCAGCCCGGGACTAGCGGGGAACATTCAGTACTTC.

This chain joins TRBV5-1 and TRBJ2-3; 8 bases are a match to TRBD2. V gave up 3 bases and J gave up 0 bases; unmatched junction bases: 6. The germline gives CDR1 SGHRS, CDR2 YFSETQ. The CDR3 sequence is 16 residues long. CDR3 coding DNA: TGCGCCAGCAGCTCGAATAGCGGGATAAGCACAGATACGCAGTATTTT. This translates into CASSSNSGISTDTQYF.

This rearrangement joins TRBV4-2 to TRBJ2-1; D not certain. The V and J ends lost 0 bases and 2 bases respectively, with 5 bases between them. The CDR3 is made up of 14 amino acids. Germline V gives CDR1 LGHNA, CDR2 YNFKEQ. CDR3 sequence: CASSQDEAYNEQFF. Here the CDR3 DNA reads TGTGCCAGCAGCCAAGATGAGGCCTACAATGAGCAGTTCTTC.

The V and J genes are TRBV27 and TRBJ2-2, with 9 bases matching TRBD1. The V gene's germline CDR1 is MNHEY and CDR2 SMNVEV (reference sequence). V lost 4 bases to trimming and J lost 3 bases; unmatched junction nucleotides: 12. The CDR3 has 18 residues. CDR3 bases: TGTGCCAGCAGTTCCCTAAGGGGGACAGGGCTTTACACCGGGGAGCTGTTTTTT. Amino acid sequence: CASSSLRGTGLYTGELFF.